This TCR beta chain is drawn from a study of regulatory T cells in long-lasting Graves disease. Time point reported: newly diagnosed GD, antithyroid drugs for less than 3 months. PBMC RNA served as the TCR library source. The V and J ends lost 6 bases and 0 bases respectively, with 11 bases between them. The CDR3 is 14 residues long. Germline V gene data show CDR1 as LNHDA and CDR2 as SQIVND (reference sequence). Building of the TCR beta libraries involved iRepertoire HTBI primers and Arm-PCR of CDR3 regions. A single record per CDR3 protein comes from TCRdb applying MiXCR to the multiplex PCR reads. Of 500,000 or so distinct CDR3 sequences listed, 15% to 20% are singletons. The data also belong to a second study, concerning T cells in Graves' hyperthyroidism and ophthalmopathy.

This chain links TRBV19 with TRBJ1-1, with D perhaps TRBD1 (5 bases). Specimen: peripheral blood mononuclear cells (PBMCs), collected at new diagnosis, from a patient treated with antithyroid drugs. The origin of this receptor is a woman aged 35-65 years with Graves disease. The CDR3: CASRSTVMNTEAFF. In nucleotides, the CDR3 is TGTGCCAGTAGATCGACAGTCATGAACACTGAAGCTTTCTTT.